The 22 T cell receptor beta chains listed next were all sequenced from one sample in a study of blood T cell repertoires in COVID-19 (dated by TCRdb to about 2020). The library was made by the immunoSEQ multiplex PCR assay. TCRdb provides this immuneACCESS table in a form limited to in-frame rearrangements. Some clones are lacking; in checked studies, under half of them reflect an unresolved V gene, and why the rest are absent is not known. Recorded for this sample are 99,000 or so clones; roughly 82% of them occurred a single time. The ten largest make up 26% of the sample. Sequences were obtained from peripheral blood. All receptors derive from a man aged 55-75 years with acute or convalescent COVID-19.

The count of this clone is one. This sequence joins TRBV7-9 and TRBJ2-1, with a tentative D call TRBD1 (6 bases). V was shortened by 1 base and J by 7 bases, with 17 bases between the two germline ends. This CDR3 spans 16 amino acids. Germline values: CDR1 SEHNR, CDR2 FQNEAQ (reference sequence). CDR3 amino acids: CASSLDLQGFGNEQFF. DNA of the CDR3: TGTGCCAGCAGCTTAGACCTACAGGGTTTTGGAAATGAGCAGTTCTTC. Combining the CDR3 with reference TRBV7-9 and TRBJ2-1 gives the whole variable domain DTGVSQNPRHKITKRGQNVTFRCDPISEHNRLYWYRQTLGQGPEFLTYFQNEAQLEKSRLLSDRFSAERPKGSFSTLEIQRTEQGDSAMYLCASSLDLQGFGNEQFFGPGTRLTVL.

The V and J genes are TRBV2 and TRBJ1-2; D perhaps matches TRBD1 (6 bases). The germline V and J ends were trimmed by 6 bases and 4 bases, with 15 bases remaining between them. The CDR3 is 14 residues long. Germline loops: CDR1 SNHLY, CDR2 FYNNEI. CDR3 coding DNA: TGTGCCAGCAGCGTCGACGGACAGCTCTATGGCTACACCTTC. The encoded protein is CASSVDGQLYGYTF.

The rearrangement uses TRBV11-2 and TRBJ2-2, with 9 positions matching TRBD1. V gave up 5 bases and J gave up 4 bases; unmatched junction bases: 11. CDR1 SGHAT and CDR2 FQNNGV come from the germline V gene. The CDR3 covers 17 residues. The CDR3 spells CASSLDRGPRGTGELFF. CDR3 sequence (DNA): TGTGCCAGCAGCCTGGACAGGGGACCCCGTGGCACCGGGGAGCTGTTTTTT.

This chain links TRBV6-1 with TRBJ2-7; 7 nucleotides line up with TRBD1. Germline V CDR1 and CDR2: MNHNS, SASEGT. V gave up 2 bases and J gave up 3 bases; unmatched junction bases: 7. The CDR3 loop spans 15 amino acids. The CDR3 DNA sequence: TGTGCCAGCAGTGAATGGACAGGAGAGTACTACGAGCAGTACTTC. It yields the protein CASSEWTGEYYEQYF.

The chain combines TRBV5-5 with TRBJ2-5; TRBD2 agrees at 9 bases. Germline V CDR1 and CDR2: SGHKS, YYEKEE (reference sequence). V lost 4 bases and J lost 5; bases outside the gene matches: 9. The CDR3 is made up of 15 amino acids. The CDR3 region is CASSVVAGAGETQYF. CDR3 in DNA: TGTGCCAGCAGCGTTGTAGCGGGAGCAGGGGAGACCCAGTACTTC.

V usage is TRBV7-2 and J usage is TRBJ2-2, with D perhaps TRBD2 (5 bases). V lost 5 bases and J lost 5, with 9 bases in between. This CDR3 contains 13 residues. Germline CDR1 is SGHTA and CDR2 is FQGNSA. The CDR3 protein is CASSPWTTGELFF. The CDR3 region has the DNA TGTGCCAGCAGCCCCTGGACTACCGGGGAGCTGTTTTTT.

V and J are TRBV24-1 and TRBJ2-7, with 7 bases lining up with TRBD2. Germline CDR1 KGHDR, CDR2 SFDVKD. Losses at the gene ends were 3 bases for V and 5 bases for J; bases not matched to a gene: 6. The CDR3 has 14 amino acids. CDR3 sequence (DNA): TGTGCCACCAGTGATCCCCGGACTAGTGACGAGCAGTACTTC. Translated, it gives CATSDPRTSDEQYF.

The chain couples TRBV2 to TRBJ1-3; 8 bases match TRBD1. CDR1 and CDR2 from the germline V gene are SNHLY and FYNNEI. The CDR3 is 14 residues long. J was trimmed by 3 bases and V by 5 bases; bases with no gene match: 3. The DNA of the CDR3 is TGTGCCAGCAGTTCCGACAGGGGTGGAAACACCATATATTTT. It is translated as CASSSDRGGNTIYF.

CDR3 bases: TGTGCCAGCAGCCGGCAGGACACCGGGGAGCTGTTTTTT. Encoded protein: CASSRQDTGELFF. V gene TRBV28 combines with J gene TRBJ2-2; D gene unclear. Germline V gene data show CDR1 as MDHEN and CDR2 as SYDVKM. V was trimmed by 6 bases and J by 3 bases, leaving 8 bases between them. This CDR3 is built from 13 residues.

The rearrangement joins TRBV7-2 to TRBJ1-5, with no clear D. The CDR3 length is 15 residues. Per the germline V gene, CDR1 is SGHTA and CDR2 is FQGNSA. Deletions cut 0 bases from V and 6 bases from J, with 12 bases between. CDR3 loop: CASSLAPSGSQPQHF. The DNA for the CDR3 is TGTGCCAGCAGCTTAGCGCCGTCGGGTAGTCAGCCCCAGCATTTT. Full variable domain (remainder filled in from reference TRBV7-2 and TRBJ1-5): GAGVSQSPSNKVTEKGKDVELRCDPISGHTALYWYRQSLGQGLEFLIYFQGNSAPDKSGLPSDRFSAERTGGSVSTLTIQRTQQEDSAVYLCASSLAPSGSQPQHFGDGTRLSIL.

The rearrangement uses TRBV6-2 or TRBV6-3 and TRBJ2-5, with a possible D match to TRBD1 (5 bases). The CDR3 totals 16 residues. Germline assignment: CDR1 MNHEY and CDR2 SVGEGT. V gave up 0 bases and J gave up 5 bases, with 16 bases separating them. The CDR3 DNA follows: TGTGCCAGCAGTTACTCGGGCAGGGTTTCACGGGAGACCCAGTACTTC. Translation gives CASSYSGRVSRETQYF.

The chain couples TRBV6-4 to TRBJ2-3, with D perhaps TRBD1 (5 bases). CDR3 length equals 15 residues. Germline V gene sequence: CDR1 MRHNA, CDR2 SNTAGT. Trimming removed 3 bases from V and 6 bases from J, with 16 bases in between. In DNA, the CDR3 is TGTGCCAGCAGTGATGGGGCGGCCATCTCCGATACGCAGTATTTT. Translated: CASSDGAAISDTQYF.

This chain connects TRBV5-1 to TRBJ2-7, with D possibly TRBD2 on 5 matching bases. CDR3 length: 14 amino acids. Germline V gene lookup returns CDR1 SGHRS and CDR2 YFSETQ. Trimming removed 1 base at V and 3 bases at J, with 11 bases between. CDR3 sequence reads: CASSLRERVYEQYF. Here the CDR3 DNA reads TGCGCCAGCAGCTTGAGGGAGAGAGTCTACGAGCAGTACTTC.

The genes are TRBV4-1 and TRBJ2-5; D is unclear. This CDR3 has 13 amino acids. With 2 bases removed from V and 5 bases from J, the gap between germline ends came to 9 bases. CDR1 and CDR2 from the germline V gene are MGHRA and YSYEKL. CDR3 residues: CASSQWQRETQYF. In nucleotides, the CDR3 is TGCGCCAGCAGCCAATGGCAGAGGGAGACCCAGTACTTC.

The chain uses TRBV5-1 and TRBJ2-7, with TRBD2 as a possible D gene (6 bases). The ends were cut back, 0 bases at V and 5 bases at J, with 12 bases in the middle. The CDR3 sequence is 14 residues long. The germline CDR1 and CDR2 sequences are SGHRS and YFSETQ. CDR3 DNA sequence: TGCGCCAGCAGCTTGGGTGCGGGATCGGACGAGCAGTACTTC. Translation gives CASSLGAGSDEQYF.

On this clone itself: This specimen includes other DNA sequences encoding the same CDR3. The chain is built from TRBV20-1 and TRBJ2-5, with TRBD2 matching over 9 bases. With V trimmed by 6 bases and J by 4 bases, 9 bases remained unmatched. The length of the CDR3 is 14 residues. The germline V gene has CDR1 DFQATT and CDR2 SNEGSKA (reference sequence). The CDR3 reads CSASSGRGGETQYF. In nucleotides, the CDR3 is TGCAGTGCGAGTAGCGGGAGAGGGGGAGAGACCCAGTACTTC.

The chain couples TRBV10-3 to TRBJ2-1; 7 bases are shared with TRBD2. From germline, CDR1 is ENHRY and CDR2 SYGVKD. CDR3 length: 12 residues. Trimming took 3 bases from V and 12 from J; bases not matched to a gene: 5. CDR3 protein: CAISDGRDLQFF. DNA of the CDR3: TGTGCCATCAGTGATGGGAGGGATTTGCAGTTCTTC.

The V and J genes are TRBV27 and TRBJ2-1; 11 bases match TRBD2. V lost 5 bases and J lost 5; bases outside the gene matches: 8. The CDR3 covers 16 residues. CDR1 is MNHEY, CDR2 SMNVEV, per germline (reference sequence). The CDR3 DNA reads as TGTGCCAGCAGTCCACGGGGGACTAGCGGAAACAATGAGCAGTTCTTC. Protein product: CASSPRGTSGNNEQFF.

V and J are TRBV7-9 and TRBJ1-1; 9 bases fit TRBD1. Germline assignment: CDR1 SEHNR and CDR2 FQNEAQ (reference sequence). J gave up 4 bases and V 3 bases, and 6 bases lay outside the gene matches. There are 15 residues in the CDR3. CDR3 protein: CASSFRDRAGTEAFF. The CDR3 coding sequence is TGTGCCAGCAGCTTTCGGGACAGGGCGGGCACTGAAGCTTTCTTT.

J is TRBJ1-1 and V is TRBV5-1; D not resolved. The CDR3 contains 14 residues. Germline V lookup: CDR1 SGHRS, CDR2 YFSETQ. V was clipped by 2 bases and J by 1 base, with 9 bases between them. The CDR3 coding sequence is TGCGCCAGCAGCTTTCAACGAGAGAACACTGAAGCTTTCTTT. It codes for CASSFQRENTEAFF.

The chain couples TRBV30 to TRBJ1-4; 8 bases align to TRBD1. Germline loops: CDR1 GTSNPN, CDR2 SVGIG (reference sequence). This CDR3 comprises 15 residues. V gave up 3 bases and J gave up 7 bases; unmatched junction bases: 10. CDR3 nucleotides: TGTGCCTGGAGAGCCGGACAGGGTCAGGCTGAAAAACTGTTTTTT. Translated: CAWRAGQGQAEKLFF. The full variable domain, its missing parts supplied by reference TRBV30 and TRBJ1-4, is SQTIHQWPATLVQPVGSPLSLECTVEGTSNPNLYWYRQAAGRGLQLLFYSVGIGQISSEVPQNLSASRPQDRQFILSSKKLLLSDSGFYLCAWRAGQGQAEKLFFGSGTQLSVL.

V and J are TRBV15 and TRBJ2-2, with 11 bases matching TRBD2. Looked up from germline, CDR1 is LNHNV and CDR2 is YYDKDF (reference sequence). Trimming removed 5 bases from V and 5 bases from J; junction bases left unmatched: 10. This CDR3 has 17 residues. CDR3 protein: CATSWHTSGGFTGELFF. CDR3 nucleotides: TGTGCCACCAGCTGGCACACTAGCGGGGGTTTTACCGGGGAGCTGTTTTTT. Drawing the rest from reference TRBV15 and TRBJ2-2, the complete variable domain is DAMVIQNPRYQVTQFGKPVTLSCSQTLNHNVMYWYQQKSSQAPKLLFHYYDKDFNNEADTPDNFQSRRPNTSFCFLDIRSPGLGDTAMYLCATSWHTSGGFTGELFFGEGSRLTVL.